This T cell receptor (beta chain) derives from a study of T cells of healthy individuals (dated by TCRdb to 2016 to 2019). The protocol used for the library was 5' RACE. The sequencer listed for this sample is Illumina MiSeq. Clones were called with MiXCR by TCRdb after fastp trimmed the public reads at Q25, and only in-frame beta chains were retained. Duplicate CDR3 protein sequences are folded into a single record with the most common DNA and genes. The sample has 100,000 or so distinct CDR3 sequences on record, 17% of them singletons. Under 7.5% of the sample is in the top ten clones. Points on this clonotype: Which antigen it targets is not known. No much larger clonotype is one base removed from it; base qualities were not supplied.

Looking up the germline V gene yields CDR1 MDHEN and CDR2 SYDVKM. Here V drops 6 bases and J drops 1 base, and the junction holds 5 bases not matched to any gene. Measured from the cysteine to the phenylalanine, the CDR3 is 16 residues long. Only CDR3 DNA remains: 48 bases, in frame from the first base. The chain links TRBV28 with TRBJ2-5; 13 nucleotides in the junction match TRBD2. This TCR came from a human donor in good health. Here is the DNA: TGTGCCAGCAGGTCCGGGACTAGCGGGGTCCAAGAGACCCAGTACTTC. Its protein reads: CASRSGTSGVQETQYF.